This T cell receptor beta chain was documented in a study of blood T cell repertoires in COVID-19. Across the whole study: COVID-19 samples collected from the United States, Italy and Spain covered acute and convalescent phases.

The V end was cut by 7 bases, the J end by 7 bases, with 13 bases between. CDR3 size: 12 residues. Germline lookup yields CDR1 SNHLY and CDR2 FYNNEI. Study processing details: For nucleated cells, counts were estimated from reference gene primer amplification. Measured with immunoSEQ multiplex PCR; TCRdb has only the in-frame clones, and not every one. V and J calls and clone size are given by that table; D and trimming were obtained from the DNA. The profile shows over 95,000 clones, about 88% of them singletons. J is TRBJ1-2 and V is TRBV2; D unclear. The sequenced material came from peripheral blood. This clonotype originated in a man aged 35-49 years with acute or convalescent COVID-19. CDR3: CASTGSPAGYTF. CDR3 in DNA: TGTGCCAGCACGGGGTCCCCAGCTGGCTACACCTTC.